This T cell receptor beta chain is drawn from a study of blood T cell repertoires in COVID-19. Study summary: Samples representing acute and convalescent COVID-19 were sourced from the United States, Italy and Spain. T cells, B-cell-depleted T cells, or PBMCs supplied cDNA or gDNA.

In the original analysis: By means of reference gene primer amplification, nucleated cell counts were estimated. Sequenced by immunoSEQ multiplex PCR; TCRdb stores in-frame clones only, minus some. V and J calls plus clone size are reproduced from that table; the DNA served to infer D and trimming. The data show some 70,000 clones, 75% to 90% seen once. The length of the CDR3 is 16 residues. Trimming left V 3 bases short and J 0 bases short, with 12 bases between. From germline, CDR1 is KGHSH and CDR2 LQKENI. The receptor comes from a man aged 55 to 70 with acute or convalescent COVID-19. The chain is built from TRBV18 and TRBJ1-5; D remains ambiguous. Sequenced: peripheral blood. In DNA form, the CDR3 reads TGTGCCAGCTCACCTCTGGGAGGGTATAGCAATCAGCCCCAGCATTTT. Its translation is CASSPLGGYSNQPQHF.